Shown below are 30 T cell receptor beta chains from a single sample sequenced in a study of blood T cell repertoires in COVID-19. Libraries were prepared by immunoSEQ multiplex PCR; TCRdb keeps only in-frame clonotypes and omits some of them. The sample has 140,000 or so clones, about 81% seen once. The sample comprised peripheral blood. These TCRs come from an elderly woman with acute or convalescent COVID-19.

The CDR3 loop reads CASSLGGTSTGNEQFF. In DNA, the CDR3 is TGTGCCAGCAGCTTGGGCGGGACTAGTACGGGCAATGAGCAGTTCTTC. The rearrangement joins TRBV5-4 to TRBJ2-1; 8 bases are a match to TRBD2. With V trimmed by 0 bases and J by 6 bases, 8 bases remained unmatched. Germline-derived CDR1 and CDR2 are SGHNT and YYREEE (reference sequence). The CDR3 is 16 amino acids.

The chain employs TRBV3-1 (or the pseudogene TRBV3-2) and TRBJ2-7; 12 bases map to TRBD2. CDR3 length: 23 amino acids. With 4 bases clipped from V and 5 bases from J, the junction kept 30 bases outside the gene matches. Germline V lookup: CDR1 LGHDT, CDR2 YNNKEL (reference sequence). The CDR3 DNA reads TGTGCCAGCAGCCTAAAGAGGGGTGTAAATGAACAACTAGCGGGAGGCGAGTTTAACGAGCAGTACTTC. Translated: CASSLKRGVNEQLAGGEFNEQYF.

The table lists this clone with a few counts. The chain couples TRBV7-9 to TRBJ2-5, with 12 bases that match TRBD2. Germline-derived CDR1 and CDR2 are SEHNR and FQNEAQ (reference sequence). The trim removed 4 bases at V and 4 bases at J, leaving 13 bases unmatched. This CDR3 is built from 18 residues. The CDR3 nucleotides are TGTGCCAGCAGCTCTGGCCGACTAGCGGGAGTTAAGAGAGAGACCCAGTACTTC. Its protein is CASSSGRLAGVKRETQYF.

The chain links TRBV7-9 to TRBJ2-1; the match to TRBD1 covers 10 bases. Unmatched junction bases numbered 5, after V lost 0 bases and J lost 15 bases. The CDR3 runs 13 residues. Per germline, CDR1 SEHNR and CDR2 FQNEAQ (reference sequence). The CDR3, as DNA: TGTGCCAGCAGCTTAGCCGGGACAGGGGCCCCGTTCTTC. This gives the protein CASSLAGTGAPFF.

This chain links TRBV5-6 with TRBJ2-1, with TRBD2 identical over 9 bases. CDR1 is SGHDT and CDR2 is YYEEEE in the germline V gene. Losses at the gene ends were 0 bases for V and 4 bases for J; bases not matched to a gene: 8. The CDR3 totals 17 residues. The DNA for the CDR3 is TGTGCCAGCAGCTTGGCCCCGTGGAGCGGGGGGTACAATGAGCAGTTCTTC. It is translated as CASSLAPWSGGYNEQFF.

This rearrangement joins TRBV3-1 (or the pseudogene TRBV3-2) to TRBJ2-3, with 8 positions matching TRBD2. Germline assignment: CDR1 LGHDT and CDR2 YNNKEL (reference sequence). The ends lost 1 base at V and 5 bases at J; junction bases unmatched: 5. The CDR3 contains 15 residues. This CDR3 is CASSQGGGPGDTQYF. The CDR3 bases are TGTGCCAGCAGCCAAGGCGGGGGGCCAGGAGATACGCAGTATTTT.

This chain uses TRBV6-5 with TRBJ2-3, with 8 bases that match TRBD2. Germline V gene lookup returns CDR1 MNHEY and CDR2 SVGAGI. J gave up 1 base and V 5 bases, and 5 bases lay outside the gene matches. The CDR3 contains 15 residues. In nucleotides, the CDR3 is TGTGCCAGCAGTAGGGGACTAGAAGGCACAGATACGCAGTATTTT. It specifies CASSRGLEGTDTQYF.

This clone appeared once. This rearrangement joins TRBV27 to TRBJ2-3, with TRBD2 identical over 10 bases. Per the germline V gene, CDR1 is MNHEY and CDR2 is SMNVEV (reference sequence). The CDR3 length is 16 residues. V dropped 6 bases and J dropped 2; count of bases not matched to a gene: 8. This CDR3 is CASSLWSGGATDTQYF. The CDR3 bases are TGTGCCAGCAGCCTTTGGAGCGGGGGGGCCACAGATACGCAGTATTTT.

This clone was seen only once. The V gene is TRBV15, the J gene TRBJ2-1; 7 positions agree with TRBD2. The germline CDR1 and CDR2 sequences are LNHNV and YYDKDF (reference sequence). There are 17 residues in the CDR3. Trimming cost V 1 base and J 0 bases; bases outside gene matches: 6. The CDR3, as DNA: TGTGCCACCAGCAGAGGGCTAGCGGAGAACTCCTACAATGAGCAGTTCTTC. This translates into CATSRGLAENSYNEQFF.

This rearrangement joins TRBV7-2 to TRBJ2-7; 10 positions match TRBD2. From germline, CDR1 is SGHTA and CDR2 FQGNSA. J was trimmed by 5 bases and V by 0 bases; bases with no gene match: 7. The CDR3 spans 16 residues. CDR3: CASSLASGGAINEQYF. In nucleotides, the CDR3 is TGTGCCAGCAGCTTAGCGAGCGGGGGGGCGATCAACGAGCAGTACTTC.

The rearrangement uses TRBV18 and TRBJ1-2; TRBD1 aligns across 11 bases. The CDR3 has 16 residues. V shed 6 bases and J 5 bases; nucleotides not matched to a gene: 11. Germline CDR1 KGHSH, CDR2 LQKENI. The CDR3 spells CASSNRGGQGAYGYTF. DNA for the CDR3: TGTGCCAGCTCTAACCGAGGAGGACAGGGGGCGTATGGCTACACCTTC. The full variable domain, its missing parts supplied by reference TRBV18 and TRBJ1-2, is NAGVMQNPRHLVRRRGQEARLRCSPMKGHSHVYWYRQLPEEGLKFMVYLQKENIIDESGMPKERFSAEFPKEGPSILRIQQVVRGDSAAYFCASSNRGGQGAYGYTFGSGTRLTVV.

V and J are TRBV7-9 and TRBJ1-6; D is unclear. V was clipped by 1 base and J by 5 bases, with 12 bases between them. Looked up from germline, CDR1 is SEHNR and CDR2 is FQNEAQ (reference sequence). The CDR3 is 16 amino acids. The CDR3: CASSLGVRGHNSPLHF. CDR3 nucleotides: TGTGCCAGCAGCTTAGGGGTCAGAGGCCATAATTCACCCCTCCACTTT.

The chain couples TRBV7-2 to TRBJ2-4; maybe TRBD2 (5 bases). The V end was cut by 5 bases, the J end by 1 base, with 15 bases between. Germline V gene sequence: CDR1 SGHTA, CDR2 FQGNSA. This CDR3 is 16 amino acids long. CDR3 sequence (DNA): TGTGCCAGCAGCCCACGGGCGGGCCTGGCCAAAAACATTCAGTACTTC. It encodes CASSPRAGLAKNIQYF.

This clone was detected only a few times. The genes are TRBV28 and TRBJ1-2; TRBD1 matches at 8 bases. With V trimmed by 6 bases and J by 1 base, 7 bases remained unmatched. The CDR3 runs to 15 residues. CDR1 MDHEN and CDR2 SYDVKM come from the germline V gene. The CDR3 reads CASRPPGGGNYGYTF. CDR3 nucleotide sequence: TGTGCCAGCAGGCCCCCAGGGGGCGGTAACTATGGCTACACCTTC.

This clone was seen once. The chain combines TRBV19 with TRBJ2-2; 10 bases agree with TRBD2. The CDR3 totals 19 residues. The junction had 19 bases not matched to a gene; V was cut back by 7 bases and J by 5 bases. Per germline, CDR1 LNHDA and CDR2 SQIVND (reference sequence). The CDR3 DNA reads as TGTGCCAGTATAGGCAGGGTGGAGGTAGCGGGAGGTCCAACCGGGGAGCTGTTTTTT. This translates into CASIGRVEVAGGPTGELFF.

The chain uses TRBV5-4 and TRBJ2-3; 9 nucleotides align to TRBD1. The CDR3 is 15 residues long. V was clipped by 4 bases and J by 1 base; unmatched bases: 4. Germline V gene sequence: CDR1 SGHNT, CDR2 YYREEE (reference sequence). The CDR3, as DNA: TGTGCCAGCAGCAGAACAGGGGGCGGCACAGATACGCAGTATTTT. Translating gives CASSRTGGGTDTQYF.

The chain couples TRBV19 to TRBJ1-1; possibly TRBD1 for D (5 bases). The CDR3 has 14 amino acids. The germline V gene has CDR1 LNHDA and CDR2 SQIVND (reference sequence). The V end lost 7 bases, the J end lost 1 base, and 13 bases lay between the germline ends. The CDR3 bases are TGTGCCAGTAAGAGGCAGGGTCAGAACACTGAAGCTTTCTTT. This translates into CASKRQGQNTEAFF.

The rearrangement joins TRBV2 to TRBJ2-7; D gene unclear. Germline V gives CDR1 SNHLY, CDR2 FYNNEI. The CDR3 is 11 amino acids. V lost 4 bases to trimming and J lost 2 bases, with 3 bases between them. The CDR3 reads CASSAAYEQYF. The CDR3 nucleotides are TGTGCCAGCAGTGCCGCCTACGAGCAGTACTTC.

The chain has TRBV11-2 and TRBJ2-2; unclear D gene. Trimming removed 0 bases from V and 4 bases from J, with 9 bases in between. The CDR3 sequence is 15 residues long. Germline V CDR1 and CDR2: SGHAT, FQNNGV. The CDR3 nucleotides are TGTGCCAGCAGCTTAGAGGGCCGGCGCACCGGGGAGCTGTTTTTT. Its translation: CASSLEGRRTGELFF.

The V gene is TRBV6-5, the J gene TRBJ1-6; D not resolved. This CDR3 contains 13 residues. V gave up 0 bases and J gave up 9 bases, with 6 bases separating them. Looked up from germline, CDR1 is MNHEY and CDR2 is SVGAGI. In DNA form, the CDR3 reads TGTGCCAGCAGTTACTCGATGAGTTCACCCCTCCACTTT. Translation gives CASSYSMSSPLHF.

The chain uses TRBV29-1 and TRBJ1-1; D is unclear. Germline V gene sequence: CDR1 SQVTM, CDR2 ANQGSEA. Between the trimmed V and J ends, which lost 4 bases and 4 bases, there was a span of 13 bases. The CDR3 spans 13 residues. CDR3 DNA: TGCAGCGTTGTTCGGACGGAGGGCACTGAAGCTTTCTTT. Protein: CSVVRTEGTEAFF.

The gene calls are TRBV5-6 and TRBJ1-1, with 7 positions matching TRBD1. This CDR3 is 15 amino acids long. CDR1 is SGHDT, CDR2 YYEEEE, per germline. Losses at the gene ends were 3 bases for V and 1 base for J; bases not matched to a gene: 6. CDR3 residues: CASSYRGRGNTEAFF. The CDR3 DNA sequence: TGTGCCAGCAGCTACAGGGGTCGAGGGAACACTGAAGCTTTCTTT.

V and J are TRBV18 and TRBJ1-3; 7 nucleotides match TRBD1. This CDR3 region has 16 residues. Losses at the gene ends were 3 bases for V and 4 bases for J; bases not matched to a gene: 9. Germline lookup yields CDR1 KGHSH and CDR2 LQKENI. Written as DNA, the CDR3 is TGTGCCAGCTCACCGTCTGAGGGGGCAGCGGGAAACACCATATATTTT. Its translation: CASSPSEGAAGNTIYF.

V is TRBV2 and J is TRBJ2-7; perhaps TRBD1 as D (5 bases). CDR3 length: 12 residues. From germline, CDR1 is SNHLY and CDR2 FYNNEI. V was shortened by 3 bases and J by 5 bases, with 8 bases between the two germline ends. The CDR3 nucleotides read TGTGCCAGCAGTGACAGGGCCAACGAGCAGTACTTC. As protein: CASSDRANEQYF.

The chain uses TRBV2 and TRBJ1-5; D call uncertain. This CDR3 is built from 13 residues. Germline loops: CDR1 SNHLY, CDR2 FYNNEI. The V and J ends lost 7 bases and 6 bases respectively, with 13 bases between them. The CDR3 protein is CASKARTGQPQHF. CDR3 sequence (DNA): TGTGCCAGCAAAGCCCGAACCGGTCAGCCCCAGCATTTT. Variable domain in full (rest from reference TRBV2 and TRBJ1-5): EPEVTQTPSHQVTQMGQEVILRCVPISNHLYFYWYRQILGQKVEFLVSFYNNEISEKSEIFDDQFSVERPDGSNFTLKIRSTKLEDSAMYFCASKARTGQPQHFGDGTRLSIL.

V and J are TRBV27 and TRBJ2-7; D possibly corresponds to TRBD2 (5 bases). The CDR3 loop spans 15 amino acids. Trimming pared 6 bases from V and 5 bases from J, leaving 20 bases between. CDR1 and CDR2 from the germline V gene are MNHEY and SMNVEV (reference sequence). CDR3 coding DNA: TGTGCCAGCAGCCCCGGGATTTTCTCACTTGACGAGCAGTACTTC. It codes for CASSPGIFSLDEQYF.

V is TRBV9 and J is TRBJ1-6; D gene ambiguous. Trimming cost V 7 bases and J 1 base, with 9 bases left between them. The CDR3 spans 14 residues. The germline CDR1 and CDR2 sequences are SGDLS and YYNGEE. CDR3 sequence (DNA): TGTGCCAGCGGCCTCGGGTCCTATAATTCACCCCTCCACTTT. Its protein product is CASGLGSYNSPLHF. Combining the CDR3 with reference TRBV9 and TRBJ1-6 gives the whole variable domain DSGVTQTPKHLITATGQRVTLRCSPRSGDLSVYWYQQSLDQGLQFLIQYYNGEERAKGNILERFSAQQFPDLHSELNLSSLELGDSALYFCASGLGSYNSPLHFGNGTRLTVT.

The rearrangement joins TRBV3-1 (or the pseudogene TRBV3-2) to TRBJ1-2; D is uncertain. The germline V gene encodes CDR1 LGHDT and CDR2 YNNKEL (reference sequence). V was trimmed by 0 bases and J by 5 bases, leaving 16 bases between them. The CDR3 sequence is 16 residues long. CDR3: CASSQDGSRLSYGYTF. CDR3 sequence (DNA): TGTGCCAGCAGCCAAGACGGCAGCAGGTTGTCGTATGGCTACACCTTC.

This chain connects TRBV19 to TRBJ2-1, with D tentatively TRBD1 (6 bases). Germline assignment: CDR1 LNHDA and CDR2 SQIVND (reference sequence). CDR3 size: 13 residues. V was pared by 4 bases and J by 8 bases, with 12 bases between. In DNA form, the CDR3 reads TGTGCCAGTAGTAGCAGGGGTCGGGATGAGCAGTTCTTC. Translation: CASSSRGRDEQFF.

The chain combines TRBV7-2 with TRBJ2-7; 8 positions agree with TRBD2. Germline trimming cut 3 bases from V and 7 bases from J; bases unmatched to any gene: 14. This CDR3 is 16 amino acids long. CDR1 is SGHTA, CDR2 FQGNSA, per germline. The CDR3 loop reads CASSFDPGLVVREQYF. DNA for the CDR3: TGTGCCAGCAGCTTCGATCCGGGACTAGTAGTTCGTGAGCAGTACTTC.